This TCR beta chain was profiled in a study of shared clonotypes between healthy human individuals. Study outcomes and limitations: Blood was the only sampled material, and tissue repertoires likely differ.

Points on this clone: Its target is unknown.

The V end lost 4 bases, the J end lost 1 base, and 11 bases lay between the germline ends. The CDR3 is 14 residues long. In germline, CDR1 is SNHLY, CDR2 FYNNEI. The assay was carried out at the deep level. Around 300 ng DNA, roughly 30,000 T cell genomes, went into unsorted PBMC replicate PCRs. As processed by the authors: Filtering differed because ImmunoSEQ produced junction-only sequences that carried no quality scores. Profiling relied on immunoSEQ multiplex PCR, and the TCRdb table lists in-frame clones only, not all of them. V, J and clone size are those of that table, while D and trimming were read from the DNA. The table shows about 470,000 clones, with roughly 77% occurring only once.

The sequenced material came from PBMCs. The TCR originated in a middle-aged woman in good health. Some clones in this sample may be carry-over from other donors' samples. The chain employs TRBV2 and TRBJ2-7; D possibly corresponds to TRBD1 (6 bases). The CDR3 region is CASSAGDRSYEQYF. Written as DNA, the CDR3 is TGTGCCAGCAGTGCAGGGGATCGGTCCTACGAGCAGTACTTC. Looking up the rest from reference TRBV2 and TRBJ2-7 gives the full variable domain: EPEVTQTPSHQVTQMGQEVILRCVPISNHLYFYWYRQILGQKVEFLVSFYNNEISEKSEIFDDQFSVERPDGSNFTLKIRSTKLEDSAMYFCASSAGDRSYEQYFGPGTRLTVT.